Listed here is a single TCR beta chain. The data were obtained in a study of OX40 agonist ivuxolimab in advanced cancers. V lost 8 bases and J lost 6, with 6 bases in between. The CDR3 covers 10 residues. The germline gives CDR1 SGDLS, CDR2 YYNGEE. Only in-frame clones appear in the TCRdb table, and some are missing; sequencing was by immunoSEQ multiplex PCR. The table has fewer than 9,000 clones, 75% to 85% seen once. Enrollment shut out patients with autoimmune disease history or systemic immunosuppression. The receptor comes from an adult with an advanced solid tumor such as melanoma, head and neck, liver or kidney cancer. The sequencing here drew on CD4+ or CD8+ T cells sorted from blood, taken in a trial of the OX40 agonist ivuxolimab. The gene calls are TRBV9 and TRBJ2-1; D is uncertain. This CDR3 reads CARPINEQFF. CDR3 coding DNA: TGTGCCAGGCCAATCAATGAGCAGTTCTTC.